These 18 T cell receptor beta chains share one sample of origin, sequenced in a study of response to subunit inactivated influenza vaccine. TCRdb fed the RT-PCR reads into MiXCR, producing one record per CDR3 protein. The sample consists of more than 250,000 distinct CDR3 sequences, about a fifth of them appearing once. The sequencing here drew on PBMCs from blood, taken 21 months after vaccination. These receptors were taken from a man between 50 and 75 years old who received an inactivated influenza vaccine.

This clonotype has just a few counts. The chain links TRBV2 to TRBJ1-5, with no clear D. Germline CDR1 is SNHLY and CDR2 is FYNNEI. This CDR3 region has 14 residues. V was pared by 6 bases and J by 0 bases, with 9 bases between. The CDR3 here is CASRTDNSNQPQHF. The CDR3 nucleotides are TGTGCCAGCAGGACGGATAATAGCAATCAGCCCCAGCATTTT.

This clonotype showed up just a few times. This chain links TRBV20-1 with TRBJ2-7, with a possible D match to TRBD1 (6 bases). With 6 bases removed from V and 3 bases from J, the gap between germline ends came to 15 bases. This CDR3 region has 13 residues. Germline CDR1 and CDR2: DFQATT and SNEGSKA (reference sequence). This chain's CDR3 is CSAERGSGYEQYF. The CDR3 DNA sequence: TGCAGTGCCGAGAGGGGGAGCGGCTACGAGCAGTACTTC.

This clonotype has a count of ten or more. The V and J genes are TRBV19 and TRBJ1-1; D gene uncertain. The CDR3 extends over 20 amino acids. Trimming stripped 2 bases from V and 0 bases from J, with 25 bases between. Germline lookup yields CDR1 LNHDA and CDR2 SQIVND (reference sequence). The CDR3 protein is CASSITRGQLSRKMNTEAFF. In DNA form, the CDR3 reads TGTGCCAGTAGTATAACCCGAGGGCAGTTAAGTAGGAAGATGAACACTGAAGCTTTCTTT.

The genes are TRBV11-3 and TRBJ2-1, with 10 bases lining up with TRBD2. The CDR3 has 15 residues. Germline CDR1 and CDR2: SGHNT and YENEEA. Losses at the gene ends were 5 bases for V and 7 bases for J; bases not matched to a gene: 8. DNA for the CDR3: TGTGCCAGCAGCCTTAGCGGGAGGCTGGGAAATGAGCAGTTCTTC. This codes for CASSLSGRLGNEQFF. Together with reference TRBV11-3 and TRBJ2-1, the CDR3 gives the full variable domain: EAGVVQSPRYKIIEKKQPVAFWCNPISGHNTLYWYLQNLGQGPELLIRYENEEAVDDSQLPKDRFSAERLKGVDSTLKIQPAELGDSAVYLCASSLSGRLGNEQFFGPGTRLTVL.

In its sample, this clonotype was seen a few times. The rearrangement joins TRBV5-1 to TRBJ2-7; D uncertain. CDR1 and CDR2 from the germline V gene are SGHRS and YFSETQ. The CDR3 has 13 amino acids. Between the trimmed V and J ends, which lost 0 bases and 6 bases, there was a span of 10 bases. CDR3 protein: CASSLDTWGEQYF. The CDR3 bases are TGCGCCAGCAGCTTGGATACCTGGGGCGAGCAGTACTTC.

The chain employs TRBV4-2 and TRBJ2-7; D is perhaps TRBD2 (6 bases). V was pared by 1 base and J by 0 bases, with 13 bases between. This CDR3 is 16 amino acids long. Per the germline V gene, CDR1 is LGHNA and CDR2 is YNFKEQ. DNA for the CDR3: TGTGCCAGCAGCCAAGCATACGGTAGCGGCTCCTACGAGCAGTACTTC. Its translation is CASSQAYGSGSYEQYF.

This clonotype occurred many times. This chain uses TRBV12-3 or TRBV12-4 with TRBJ2-1; D possibly corresponds to TRBD2 (6 bases). V lost 2 bases, J lost 6 bases, and 8 bases lay in between. This CDR3 spans 13 amino acids. The CDR3 protein is CASSLIGGNEQFF. CDR3 DNA sequence: TGTGCCAGCAGTTTAATCGGGGGCAATGAGCAGTTCTTC.

The V gene is TRBV10-3, the J gene TRBJ2-1; possibly TRBD1 or TRBD2 for D (5 bases each). The CDR3 extends over 13 amino acids. V lost 4 bases, J lost 6 bases, and 10 bases lay in between. Germline V gene lookup returns CDR1 ENHRY and CDR2 SYGVKD. For the CDR3, the DNA is TGTGCCATCAGTGTACCGGGGCCCAATGAGCAGTTCTTC. Translated: CAISVPGPNEQFF.

This clonotype occurred a few times. The chain has TRBV3-1 and TRBJ2-7; tentative D call: TRBD1 (6 bases). Germline V gives CDR1 LGHDT, CDR2 YNNKEL (reference sequence). The CDR3 is made up of 15 amino acids. Trimming removed 3 bases from V and 2 bases from J, with 14 bases in between. In DNA form, the CDR3 reads TGTGCCAGCAGCCAGCAACTACAGGGTCCCTACGAGCAGTACTTC. Its protein is CASSQQLQGPYEQYF.

Of note for this clonotype: Germline is not matched at one junction end, which may reflect a read error. The rearrangement joins TRBV14 to TRBJ2-1; D call uncertain. The V gene's germline CDR1 is SGHDN and CDR2 FVKESK. The CDR3 is 12 residues long. The CDR3 loop is CVSSQEVGEQFF. The DNA of the CDR3 is TGTGTCAGCAGCCAAGAAGTCGGTGAGCAGTTCTTC. Drawing the rest from reference TRBV14 and TRBJ2-1, the complete variable domain is EAGVTQFPSHSVIEKGQTVTLRCDPISGHDNLYWYRRVMGKEIKFLLHFVKESKQDESGMPNNRFLAERTGGTYSTLKVQPAELEDSGVYFCVSSQEVGEQFFGPGTRLTVL.

This clonotype was observed a handful of times. The V and J genes are TRBV7-2 and TRBJ1-6; D may be TRBD1 (6 bases). V lost 0 bases, J lost 7 bases, and 10 bases lay in between. Per the germline V gene, CDR1 is SGHTA and CDR2 is FQGNSA. The CDR3 length is 15 residues. The CDR3 region has the DNA TGTGCCAGCAGCTTAGCGGGGGACAAGAATTCACCCCTCCACTTT. Its translation: CASSLAGDKNSPLHF. Variable domain in full (rest from reference TRBV7-2 and TRBJ1-6): GAGVSQSPSNKVTEKGKDVELRCDPISGHTALYWYRQSLGQGLEFLIYFQGNSAPDKSGLPSDRFSAERTGGSVSTLTIQRTQQEDSAVYLCASSLAGDKNSPLHFGNGTRLTVT.

This clonotype was seen repeatedly, ten times or more. CDR3 DNA sequence: TGCGCCAGCAGCCAAGCTGACGGTGCTAACTATGGCTACACCTTC. This sequence encodes CASSQADGANYGYTF. The chain joins TRBV4-1 to TRBJ1-2; no firm D call. The CDR3 is 15 residues long. Germline V gene sequence: CDR1 MGHRA, CDR2 YSYEKL. Trimming took off 1 base at V and 0 bases at J, with 9 bases between the two ends.

This clonotype was seen at least ten times. J is TRBJ1-1 and V is TRBV2, with D hard to call. The germline V gene has CDR1 SNHLY and CDR2 FYNNEI. The ends were cut back, 1 base at V and 5 bases at J, with 11 bases in the middle. The length of the CDR3 is 14 residues. Here the CDR3 reads CASSEGQLGTEAFF. DNA of the CDR3: TGTGCCAGCAGTGAAGGGCAGCTGGGGACTGAAGCTTTCTTT.

This clonotype has just a few counts. The chain couples TRBV29-1 to TRBJ1-2; 8 bases align to TRBD1. Germline loops: CDR1 SQVTM, CDR2 ANQGSEA. Germline trimming cut 3 bases from V and 8 bases from J; bases unmatched to any gene: 14. The CDR3 loop spans 15 amino acids. The chain's CDR3 is CSVDPPGGRPLGYTF. For the CDR3, the DNA is TGCAGCGTTGACCCCCCAGGGGGCCGGCCGCTAGGCTACACCTTC. Supplemented by reference TRBV29-1 and TRBJ1-2, the full variable domain reads SAVISQKPSRDICQRGTSLTIQCQVDSQVTMMFWYRQQPGQSLTLIATANQGSEATYESGFVIDKFPISRPNLTFSTLTVSNMSPEDSSIYLCSVDPPGGRPLGYTFGSGTRLTVV.

This clonotype occurred many times. The V and J genes are TRBV7-2 and TRBJ1-5; D is perhaps TRBD1 (5 bases). The germline V and J ends were trimmed by 6 bases and 1 base, with 7 bases remaining between them. The germline gives CDR1 SGHTA, CDR2 FQGNSA. The CDR3 has 13 residues. The DNA for the CDR3 is TGTGCCAGCAGGGGGCAGAGCAATCAGCCCCAGCATTTT. This codes for CASRGQSNQPQHF.

Comments on this clonotype: Sequence at one end of the junction differs from germline and may be a read error. The chain combines TRBV12-3 or TRBV12-4 with TRBJ1-5; D possibly corresponds to TRBD1 (5 bases). The CDR3 length is 14 residues. The CDR3 protein is CASSYGARNQTQHF. In nucleotides, the CDR3 is TGTGCCAGCAGTTACGGGGCTCGAAATCAGACCCAGCATTTT.

With respect to this clonotype: The junction differs from germline at one of its ends, possibly a read error. The chain is built from TRBV7-2 and TRBJ1-2; maybe TRBD1 (5 bases). Germline V gives CDR1 SGHTA, CDR2 FQGNSA. This CDR3 region has 14 residues. Written as DNA, the CDR3 is TGTGCCAGCACCTTAGGGTACAGGATATCTGGCTACACCTTC. Its translation: CASTLGYRISGYTF.

V is TRBV29-1 and J is TRBJ2-1; D is unresolved. V lost 2 bases and J lost 4, with 6 bases in between. This CDR3 is 12 amino acids long. The germline gives CDR1 SQVTM, CDR2 ANQGSEA. CDR3 residues: CSVEKQYNEQFF. The CDR3 nucleotides are TGCAGCGTTGAAAAACAGTACAATGAGCAGTTCTTC.